These T cell receptor beta chains were read from a single sample in a study of cytomegalovirus exposure and HLA in healthy donors. The table came from immunoSEQ multiplex PCR; TCRdb's copy has only in-frame clones and leaves some out. The table has more than 85,000 clones, 86% seen once. The sequenced sample consisted of PBMCs. These TCRs come from a woman aged 18-29 years in good health and CMV-seropositive. CDR3s include the opening cysteine and the closing phenylalanine or tryptophan. The D gene is left open where the match is weak. Some rows have no size entry. The others give once, few or many, or a class for an expanded clone.

13,TRBJ2-1,TRBV30,-,-,CAWSAGPYNEQFF,TGTGCCTGGAGCGCTGGCCCCTACAATGAGCAGTTCTTC
13,TRBJ2-7,TRBV27,-,-,CASSPEVAYEQYF,TGTGCCAGCAGTCCCGAAGTAGCCTACGAGCAGTACTTC
9,TRBJ1-2,TRBV20-1,-,-,CSALYGYTF,TGCAGTGCTCTCTATGGCTACACCTTC
14,TRBJ2-4,TRBV5-1,-,TRBD1,CASSSGQGANIQYF,TGCGCCAGCAGCTCGGGACAGGGGGCGAACATTCAGTACTTC
14,TRBJ2-1,TRBV6-5,-,-,CASSSTGSYNEQFF,TGTGCCAGCAGTTCGACAGGATCCTACAATGAGCAGTTCTTC
13,TRBJ1-1,TRBV7-9,once,TRBD1,CEAQGAEDTEAFF,TGTGAGGCTCAGGGGGCGGAGGACACTGAAGCTTTCTTT
12,TRBJ2-4,TRBV5-1,-,TRBD1,CASSYDRDIQYF,TGCGCCAGCAGCTACGACAGGGACATTCAGTACTTC
17,TRBJ1-2,TRBV9,-,-,CASSDRDINSVNYGYTF,TGTGCCAGCAGCGACCGGGATATCAACTCCGTTAACTATGGCTACACCTTC
12,TRBJ2-3,TRBV27,-,-,CASSRGTDTQYF,TGTGCCAGCAGTCGGGGCACAGATACGCAGTATTTT
15,TRBJ2-1,TRBV5-4,-,TRBD1,CASSLDGTENNEQFF,TGTGCCAGCAGCCTGGACGGGACAGAAAACAATGAGCAGTTCTTC
14,TRBJ1-4,TRBV19,-,-,CASNLSESNEKLFF,TGTGCCAGTAACCTCTCGGAGAGTAATGAAAAACTGTTTTTT
17,TRBJ2-1,TRBV11-2,-,-,CASRLSTGPGMSNEQFF,TGTGCCAGCAGACTCTCCACCGGGCCGGGGATGAGCAATGAGCAGTTCTTC